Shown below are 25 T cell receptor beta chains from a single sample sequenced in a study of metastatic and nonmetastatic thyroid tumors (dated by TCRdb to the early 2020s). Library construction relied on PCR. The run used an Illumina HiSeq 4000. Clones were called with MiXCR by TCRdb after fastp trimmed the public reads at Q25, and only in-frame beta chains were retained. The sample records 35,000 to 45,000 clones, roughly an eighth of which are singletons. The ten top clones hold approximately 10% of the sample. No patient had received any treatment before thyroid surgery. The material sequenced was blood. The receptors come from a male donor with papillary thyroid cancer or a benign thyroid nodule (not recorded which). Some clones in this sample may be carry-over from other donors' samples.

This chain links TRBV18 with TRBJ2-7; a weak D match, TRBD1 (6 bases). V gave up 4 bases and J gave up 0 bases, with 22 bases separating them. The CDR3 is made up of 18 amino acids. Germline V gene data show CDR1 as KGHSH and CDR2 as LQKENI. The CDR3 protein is CASSLKTQGLFYSYEQYF. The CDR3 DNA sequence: TGTGCCAGCTCACTCAAGACACAGGGCCTTTTTTACTCCTACGAGCAGTACTTC.

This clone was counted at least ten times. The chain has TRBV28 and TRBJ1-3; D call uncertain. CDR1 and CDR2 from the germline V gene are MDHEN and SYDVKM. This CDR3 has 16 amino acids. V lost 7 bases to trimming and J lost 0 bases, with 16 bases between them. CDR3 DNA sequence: TGTGCCAGCATCGTTGGCGGCGGCAGCTCTGGAAACACCATATATTTT. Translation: CASIVGGGSSGNTIYF.

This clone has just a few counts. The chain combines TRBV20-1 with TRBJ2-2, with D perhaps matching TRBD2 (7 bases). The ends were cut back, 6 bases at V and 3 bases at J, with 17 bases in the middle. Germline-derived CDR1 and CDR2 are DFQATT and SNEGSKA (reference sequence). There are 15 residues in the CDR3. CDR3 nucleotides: TGCAGTGCCCGGAGGGGGGGGGCCGACACCGGGGAGCTGTTTTTT. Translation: CSARRGGADTGELFF.

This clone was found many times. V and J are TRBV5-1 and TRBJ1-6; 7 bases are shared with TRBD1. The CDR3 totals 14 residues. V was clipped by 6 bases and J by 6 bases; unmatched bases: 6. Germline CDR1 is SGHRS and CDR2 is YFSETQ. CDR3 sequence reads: CASIVRGPNSPLHF. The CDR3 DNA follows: TGCGCCAGCATCGTAAGGGGGCCTAATTCACCCCTCCACTTT.

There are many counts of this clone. The CDR3 protein is CASSWGGQGWDTEAFF. The CDR3 DNA reads as TGTGCCAGCAGTTGGGGGGGACAGGGTTGGGACACTGAAGCTTTCTTT. The V and J genes are TRBV27 and TRBJ1-1, with 9 nucleotides matching TRBD1. V lost 4 bases, J lost 3 bases, and 9 bases stayed unmatched. The CDR3 length is 16 residues. Germline V gene lookup returns CDR1 MNHEY and CDR2 SMNVEV (reference sequence).

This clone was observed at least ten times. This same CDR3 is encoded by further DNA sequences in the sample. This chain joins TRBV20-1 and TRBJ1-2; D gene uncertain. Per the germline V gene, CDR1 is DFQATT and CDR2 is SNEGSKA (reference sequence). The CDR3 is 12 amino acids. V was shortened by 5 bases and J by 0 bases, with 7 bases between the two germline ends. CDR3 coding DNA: TGCAGTGCTGATGGACCTAACTATGGCTACACCTTC. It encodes CSADGPNYGYTF.

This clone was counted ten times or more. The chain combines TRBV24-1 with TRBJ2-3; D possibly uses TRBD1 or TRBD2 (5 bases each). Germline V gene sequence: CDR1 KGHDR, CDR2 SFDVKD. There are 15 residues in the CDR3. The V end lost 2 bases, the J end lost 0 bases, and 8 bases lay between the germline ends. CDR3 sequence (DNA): TGTGCCACCAGTGATTGGGGCGGGAGCACAGATACGCAGTATTTT. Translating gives CATSDWGGSTDTQYF.

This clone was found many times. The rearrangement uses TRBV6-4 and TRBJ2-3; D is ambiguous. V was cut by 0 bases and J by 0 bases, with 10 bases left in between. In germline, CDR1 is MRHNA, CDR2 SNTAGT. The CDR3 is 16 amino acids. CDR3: CASSDSPGSSTDTQYF. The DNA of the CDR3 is TGTGCCAGCAGTGACTCTCCGGGCTCTAGCACAGATACGCAGTATTTT.

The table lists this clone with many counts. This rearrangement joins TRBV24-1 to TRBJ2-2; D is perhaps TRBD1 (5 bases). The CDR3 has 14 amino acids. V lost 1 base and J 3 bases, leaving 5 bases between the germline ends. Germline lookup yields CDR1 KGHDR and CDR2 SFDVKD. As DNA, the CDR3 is TGTGCCACCAGTGATTTCAGGGACACCGGGGAGCTGTTTTTT. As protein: CATSDFRDTGELFF.

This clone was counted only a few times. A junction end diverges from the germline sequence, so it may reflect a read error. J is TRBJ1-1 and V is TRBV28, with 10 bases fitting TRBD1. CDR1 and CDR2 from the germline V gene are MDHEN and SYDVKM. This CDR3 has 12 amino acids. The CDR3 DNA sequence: TGTGCCAGCAGTCGACAGGGGGCGAAAGCTTTATTT. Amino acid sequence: CASSRQGAKALF.

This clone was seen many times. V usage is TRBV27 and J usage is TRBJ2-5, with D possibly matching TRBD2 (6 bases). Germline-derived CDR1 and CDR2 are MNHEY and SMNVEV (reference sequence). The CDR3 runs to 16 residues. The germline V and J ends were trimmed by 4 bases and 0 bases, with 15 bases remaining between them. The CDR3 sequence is CASSSLSIADQETQYF. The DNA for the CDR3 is TGTGCCAGCAGTTCTCTATCCATAGCGGACCAAGAGACCCAGTACTTC.

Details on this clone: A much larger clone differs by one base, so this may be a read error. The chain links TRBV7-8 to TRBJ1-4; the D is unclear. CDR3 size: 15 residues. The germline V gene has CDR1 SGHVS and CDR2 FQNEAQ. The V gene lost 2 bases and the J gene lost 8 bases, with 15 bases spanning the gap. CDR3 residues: CASSLQRVCGEKLFF. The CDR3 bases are TGTGCCAGCAGCTTACAAAGGGTTTGTGGCGAAAAACTGTTTTTT.

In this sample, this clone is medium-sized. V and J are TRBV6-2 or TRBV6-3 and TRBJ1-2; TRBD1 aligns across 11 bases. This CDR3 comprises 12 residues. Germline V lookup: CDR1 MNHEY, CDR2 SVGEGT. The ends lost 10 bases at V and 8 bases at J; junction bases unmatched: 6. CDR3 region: CATGQGAQGYTF. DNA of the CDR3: TGTGCCACTGGACAGGGGGCTCAAGGCTACACCTTC.

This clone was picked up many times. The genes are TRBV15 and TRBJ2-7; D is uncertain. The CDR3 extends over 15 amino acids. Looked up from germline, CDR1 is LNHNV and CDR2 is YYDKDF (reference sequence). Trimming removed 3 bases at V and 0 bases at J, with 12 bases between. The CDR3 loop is CATSSRLHSSYEQYF. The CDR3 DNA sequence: TGTGCCACCAGCAGTCGATTGCACAGCTCCTACGAGCAGTACTTC. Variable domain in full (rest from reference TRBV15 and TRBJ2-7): DAMVIQNPRYQVTQFGKPVTLSCSQTLNHNVMYWYQQKSSQAPKLLFHYYDKDFNNEADTPDNFQSRRPNTSFCFLDIRSPGLGDTAMYLCATSSRLHSSYEQYFGPGTRLTVT.

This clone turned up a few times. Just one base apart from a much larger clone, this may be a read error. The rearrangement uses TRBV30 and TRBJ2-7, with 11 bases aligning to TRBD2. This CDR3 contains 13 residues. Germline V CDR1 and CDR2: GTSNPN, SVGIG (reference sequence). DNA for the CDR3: TGTACCTGGCAGACTAGCGGGATGGGGGAGCAGTACTTC. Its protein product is CTWQTSGMGEQYF.

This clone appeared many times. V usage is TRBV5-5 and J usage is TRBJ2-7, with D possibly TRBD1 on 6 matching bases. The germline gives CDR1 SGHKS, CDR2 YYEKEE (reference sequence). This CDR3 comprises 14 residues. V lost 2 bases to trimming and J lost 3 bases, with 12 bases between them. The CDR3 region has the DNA TGTGCCAGCAGCTTTGTCGGGGACAACTACGAGCAGTACTTC. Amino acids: CASSFVGDNYEQYF.

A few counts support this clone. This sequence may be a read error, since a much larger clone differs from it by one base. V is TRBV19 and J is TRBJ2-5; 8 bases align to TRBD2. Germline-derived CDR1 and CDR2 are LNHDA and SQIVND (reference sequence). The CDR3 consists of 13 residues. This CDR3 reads CASTSGRKEAQYF. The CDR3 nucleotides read TGTGCCAGTACCAGCGGGAGAAAAGAGGCCCAGTACTTC. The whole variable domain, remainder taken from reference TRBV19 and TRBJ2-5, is DGGITQSPKYLFRKEGQNVTLSCEQNLNHDAMYWYRQDPGQGLRLIYYSQIVNDFQKGDIAEGYSVSREKKESFPLTVTSAQKNPTAFYLCASTSGRKEAQYFGPGTRLLVL.

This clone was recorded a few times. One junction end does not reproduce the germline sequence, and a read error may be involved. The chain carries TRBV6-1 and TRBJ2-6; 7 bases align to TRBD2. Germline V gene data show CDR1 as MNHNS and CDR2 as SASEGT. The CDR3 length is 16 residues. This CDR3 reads CASSSSGVSWANVLTF. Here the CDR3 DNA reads TGTGCCAGCAGCTCTAGCGGTGTCTCTTGGGCCAACGTCCTGACCTTC.

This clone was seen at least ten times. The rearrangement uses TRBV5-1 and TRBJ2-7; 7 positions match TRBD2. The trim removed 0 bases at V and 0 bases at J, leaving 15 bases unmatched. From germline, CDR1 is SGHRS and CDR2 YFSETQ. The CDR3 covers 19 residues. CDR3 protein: CASSLASLAGRGTSYEQYF. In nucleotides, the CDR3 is TGCGCCAGCAGCTTGGCGAGTTTGGCTGGGAGGGGTACCTCCTACGAGCAGTACTTC.

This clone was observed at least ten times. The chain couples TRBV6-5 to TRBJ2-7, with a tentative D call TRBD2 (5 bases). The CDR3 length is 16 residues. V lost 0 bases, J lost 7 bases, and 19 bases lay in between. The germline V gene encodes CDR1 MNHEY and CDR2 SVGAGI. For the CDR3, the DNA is TGTGCCAGCAGTTACTCACCAGCCGGGCCTCGAGGGGAGCAGTACTTC. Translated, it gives CASSYSPAGPRGEQYF.

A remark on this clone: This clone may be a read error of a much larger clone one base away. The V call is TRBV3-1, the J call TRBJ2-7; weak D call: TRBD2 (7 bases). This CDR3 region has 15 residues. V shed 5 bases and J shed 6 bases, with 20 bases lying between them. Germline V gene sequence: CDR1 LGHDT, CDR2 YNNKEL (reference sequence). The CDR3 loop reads CASSTATRGALEQYF. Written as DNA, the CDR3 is TGTGCCAGCAGCACAGCCACACGGGGGGCTCTCGAGCAGTACTTC.

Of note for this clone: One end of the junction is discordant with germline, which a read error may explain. The CDR3 loop is CASWGVSSYEQYF. The CDR3 DNA is TGTGCCAGCTGGGGCGTGAGCTCCTATGAGCAGTACTTC. This chain links TRBV28 with TRBJ2-7, with a tentative D call TRBD1 (5 bases). This CDR3 contains 13 residues. Germline assignment: CDR1 MDHEN and CDR2 SYDVKM.

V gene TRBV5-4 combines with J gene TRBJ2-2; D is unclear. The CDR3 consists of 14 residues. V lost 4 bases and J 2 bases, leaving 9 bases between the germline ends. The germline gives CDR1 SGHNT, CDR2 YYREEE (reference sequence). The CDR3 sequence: CASSPPSNTGELFF. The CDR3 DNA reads TGTGCCAGCAGCCCCCCGAGTAACACCGGGGAGCTGTTTTTT. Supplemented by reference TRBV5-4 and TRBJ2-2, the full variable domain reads ETGVTQSPTHLIKTRGQQVTLRCSSQSGHNTVSWYQQALGQGPQFIFQYYREEENGRGNFPPRFSGLQFPNYSSELNVNALELDDSALYLCASSPPSNTGELFFGEGSRLTVL.

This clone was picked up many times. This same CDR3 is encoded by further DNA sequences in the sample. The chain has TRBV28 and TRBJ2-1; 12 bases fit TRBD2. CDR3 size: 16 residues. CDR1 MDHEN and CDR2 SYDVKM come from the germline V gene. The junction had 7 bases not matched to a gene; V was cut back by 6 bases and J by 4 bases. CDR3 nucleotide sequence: TGTGCCAGCAGCCCCCCCGGGACTAGCGGGTACAATGAGCAGTTCTTC. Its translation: CASSPPGTSGYNEQFF.

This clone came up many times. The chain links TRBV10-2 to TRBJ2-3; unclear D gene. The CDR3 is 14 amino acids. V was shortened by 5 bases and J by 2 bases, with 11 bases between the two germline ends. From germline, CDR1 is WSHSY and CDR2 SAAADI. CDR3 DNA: TGCGCCAGCAGTCGGACGGATTACACAGATACGCAGTATTTT. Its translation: CASSRTDYTDTQYF.